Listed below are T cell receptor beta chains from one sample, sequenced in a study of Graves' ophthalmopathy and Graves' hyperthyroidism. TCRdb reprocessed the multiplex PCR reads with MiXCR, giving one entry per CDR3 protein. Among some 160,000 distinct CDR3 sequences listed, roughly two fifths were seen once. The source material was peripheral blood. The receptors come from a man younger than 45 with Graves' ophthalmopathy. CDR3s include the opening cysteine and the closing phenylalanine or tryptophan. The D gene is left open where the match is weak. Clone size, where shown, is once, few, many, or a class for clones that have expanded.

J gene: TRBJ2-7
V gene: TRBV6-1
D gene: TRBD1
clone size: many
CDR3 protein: CASGRDRGFLYEQYF
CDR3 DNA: TGTGCCAGCGGACGGGACAGGGGTTTCCTGTACGAGCAGTACTTC

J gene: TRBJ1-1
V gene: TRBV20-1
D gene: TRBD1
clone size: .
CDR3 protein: CSARPRQGWTEAFF
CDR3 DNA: TGCAGTGCTAGACCCCGACAGGGATGGACTGAAGCTTTCTTT

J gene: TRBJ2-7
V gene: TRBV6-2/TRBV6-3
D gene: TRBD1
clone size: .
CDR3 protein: CASSYSYYWTGDYEQYF
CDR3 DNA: TGTGCCAGCAGTTACTCCTACTATTGGACAGGGGACTACGAGCAGTACTTC

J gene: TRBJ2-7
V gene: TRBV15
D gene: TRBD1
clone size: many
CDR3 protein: CATSRGGIYVPGQGHEQYF
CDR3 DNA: TGTGCCACCAGCAGAGGAGGAATTTACGTTCCGGGACAGGGCCACGAGCAGTACTTC

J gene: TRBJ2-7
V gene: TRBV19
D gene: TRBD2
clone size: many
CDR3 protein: CASSSGTSGSWEQYF
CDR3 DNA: TGTGCCAGTAGTAGCGGGACTAGCGGGAGCTGGGAGCAGTACTTC

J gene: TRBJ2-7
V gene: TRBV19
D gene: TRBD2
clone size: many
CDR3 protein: CASSPGSGRAASEQYF
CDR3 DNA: TGTGCCAGTAGTCCAGGTAGCGGGAGGGCCGCGAGCGAGCAGTACTTC

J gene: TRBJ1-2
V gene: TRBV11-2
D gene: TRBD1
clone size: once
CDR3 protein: CASSLGSGGDGYTF
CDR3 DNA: TGTGCCAGCAGCTTAGGATCAGGGGGCGATGGCTACACCTTC

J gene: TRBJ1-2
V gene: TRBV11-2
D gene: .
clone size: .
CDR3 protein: CASSRGGGNYGYTF
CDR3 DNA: TGTGCCAGCAGCCGCGGAGGGGGTAACTATGGCTACACCTTC

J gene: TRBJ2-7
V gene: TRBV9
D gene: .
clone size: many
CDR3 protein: CASSVGTASYEQYF
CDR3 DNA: TGTGCCAGCAGCGTAGGGACAGCGTCCTACGAGCAGTACTTC

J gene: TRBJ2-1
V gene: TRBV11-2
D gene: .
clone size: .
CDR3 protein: CASSAFSDSYNEQFF
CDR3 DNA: TGTGCCAGCAGCGCCTTCTCAGACAGTTACAATGAGCAGTTCTTC

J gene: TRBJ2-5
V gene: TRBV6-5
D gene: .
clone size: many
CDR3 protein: CASSLGLKETQYF
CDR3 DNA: TGTGCCAGCAGTTTAGGACTAAAAGAGACCCAGTACTTC

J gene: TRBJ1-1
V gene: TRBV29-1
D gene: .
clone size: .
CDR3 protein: CSVERTNTEAFF
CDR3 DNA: TGCAGCGTTGAACGCACGAACACTGAAGCTTTCTTT

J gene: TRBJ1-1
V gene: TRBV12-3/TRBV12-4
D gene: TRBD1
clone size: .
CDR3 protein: CASSLRTGGATEAFF
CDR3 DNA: TGTGCCAGCAGTTTACGGACAGGGGGGGCCACTGAAGCTTTCTTT

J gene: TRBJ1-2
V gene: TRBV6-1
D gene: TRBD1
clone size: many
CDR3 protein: CASRQGASGYTF
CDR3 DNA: TGTGCCAGCAGGCAGGGGGCTAGTGGCTACACCTTC

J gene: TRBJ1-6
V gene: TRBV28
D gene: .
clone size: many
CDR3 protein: CASSLSSSRSSYNSPLHF
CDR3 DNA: TGTGCCAGCAGTTTATCTTCTTCTCGGAGCTCCTATAATTCACCCCTCCACTTT

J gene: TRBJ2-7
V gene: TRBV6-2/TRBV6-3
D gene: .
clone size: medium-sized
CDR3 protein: CASSIDLTYEQYF
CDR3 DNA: TGTGCCAGCAGCATCGACTTAACCTACGAGCAGTACTTC

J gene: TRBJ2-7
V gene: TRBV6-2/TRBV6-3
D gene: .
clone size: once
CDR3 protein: CASRKGLFDEQYF
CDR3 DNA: TGTGCCAGCAGAAAAGGACTCTTCGACGAGCAGTACTTC

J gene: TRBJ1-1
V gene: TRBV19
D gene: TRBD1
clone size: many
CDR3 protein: CASSIQDRGPMNTEAFF
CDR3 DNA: TGTGCCAGTAGTATACAGGACAGGGGGCCTATGAACACTGAAGCTTTCTTT

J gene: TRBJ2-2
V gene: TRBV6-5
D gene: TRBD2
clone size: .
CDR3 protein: CASSYREVTAKGELFF
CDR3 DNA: TGTGCCAGCAGTTATCGGGAGGTGACTGCCAAAGGGGAGCTGTTTTTT

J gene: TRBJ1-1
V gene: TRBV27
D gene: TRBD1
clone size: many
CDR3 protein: CASSLRRTGRVNTEAFF
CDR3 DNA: TGTGCCAGCAGCCTAAGGCGGACAGGGAGGGTCAACACTGAAGCTTTCTTT

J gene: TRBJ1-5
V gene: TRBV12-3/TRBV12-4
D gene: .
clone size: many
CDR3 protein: CASSLAHDYFNSNQPQHF
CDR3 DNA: TGTGCCAGCAGTTTAGCTCACGACTACTTCAATAGCAATCAGCCCCAGCATTTT

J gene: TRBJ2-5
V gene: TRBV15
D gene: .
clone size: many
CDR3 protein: CATSRGLGGVETQYF
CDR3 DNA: TGTGCCACCAGCAGAGGGTTGGGGGGAGTGGAGACCCAGTACTTC

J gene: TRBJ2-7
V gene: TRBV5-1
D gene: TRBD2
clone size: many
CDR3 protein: CASSPDLGLAGTGDEQYF
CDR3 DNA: TGCGCCAGCAGCCCCGACCTCGGACTAGCGGGAACCGGCGACGAGCAGTACTTC

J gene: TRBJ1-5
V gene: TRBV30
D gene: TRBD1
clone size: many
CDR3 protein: CAWGTGVSNQPQHF
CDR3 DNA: TGTGCCTGGGGGACAGGGGTCAGCAATCAGCCCCAGCATTTT

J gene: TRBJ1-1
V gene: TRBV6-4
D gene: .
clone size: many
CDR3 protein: CASKGPANTEAFF
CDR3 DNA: TGTGCCAGCAAGGGACCGGCGAACACTGAAGCTTTCTTT

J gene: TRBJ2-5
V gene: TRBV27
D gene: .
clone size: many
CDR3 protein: CASSLAGPWETQYF
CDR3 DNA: TGTGCCAGCAGTTTAGCAGGGCCGTGGGAGACCCAGTACTTC